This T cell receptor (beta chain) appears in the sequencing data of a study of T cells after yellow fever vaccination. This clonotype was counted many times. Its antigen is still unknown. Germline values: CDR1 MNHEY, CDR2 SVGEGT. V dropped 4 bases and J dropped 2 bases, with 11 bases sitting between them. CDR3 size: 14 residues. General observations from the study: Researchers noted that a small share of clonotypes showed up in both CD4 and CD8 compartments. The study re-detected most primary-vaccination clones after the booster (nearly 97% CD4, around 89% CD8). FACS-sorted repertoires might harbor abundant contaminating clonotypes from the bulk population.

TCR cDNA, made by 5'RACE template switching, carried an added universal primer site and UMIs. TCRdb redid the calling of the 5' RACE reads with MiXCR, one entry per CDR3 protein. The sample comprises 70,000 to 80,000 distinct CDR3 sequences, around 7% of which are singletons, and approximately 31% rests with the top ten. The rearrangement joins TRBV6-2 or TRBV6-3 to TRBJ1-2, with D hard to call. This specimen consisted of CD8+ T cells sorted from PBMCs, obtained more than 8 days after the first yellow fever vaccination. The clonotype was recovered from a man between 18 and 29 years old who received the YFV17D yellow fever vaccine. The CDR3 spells CASSLAGSNYGYTF. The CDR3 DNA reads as TGTGCCAGCAGTTTGGCGGGGTCCAACTATGGCTACACCTTC.